The 9 T cell receptor beta chains given below trace back to one sample, sequenced in a study of T cells expressing NK-cell markers. TCRdb re-called the 5' RACE reads, yielding one record per CDR3 amino acid sequence without DNA. The table gives 500,000 to 700,000 distinct CDR3 sequences; the top ten clones make up around 4% of it. The sequencing sample was made of blood T cells: a sorted CD56 or NKG2C T cell subset, CD4+ or CD8+ T cells, or bulk PBMC T cells (not recorded which). These receptors were obtained from a man aged 18 to 29 in good health.

The chain combines TRBV20-1 with TRBJ2-3. Germline CDR1 reads DFQATT; CDR2 reads SNEGSKA (reference sequence). The CDR3 runs to 14 residues. The CDR3 spells CSAREPTQEDTQYF.

This rearrangement joins TRBV20-1 to TRBJ2-5; TCRdb lists TRBD1, though no DNA is available to test this call. Per germline, CDR1 DFQATT and CDR2 SNEGSKA (reference sequence). The CDR3 covers 14 residues. This chain's CDR3 is CSARGGVVRETQYF.

The chain employs TRBV6-5 and TRBJ1-2; checking the TCRdb D call of TRBD1 is not possible without DNA. There are 14 residues in the CDR3. Germline V CDR1 and CDR2: MNHEY, SVGAGI. Here the CDR3 reads CASSSSGRGYGYTF.

The V call is TRBV6-1, the J call TRBJ1-1; absent DNA, TCRdb's TRBD1 call cannot be checked. The CDR3 is made up of 13 amino acids. The germline V gene encodes CDR1 MNHNS and CDR2 SASEGT. The CDR3 sequence: CASRGGLNTEAFF.

The J gene is TRBJ1-6, the V gene TRBV20-1; TCRdb's D call of TRBD1 is untestable without DNA. The CDR3 length is 17 residues. CDR1 and CDR2 from the germline V gene are DFQATT and SNEGSKA (reference sequence). The CDR3 spells CSARDVGEGEGNSPLHF.

The chain couples TRBV6-2 or TRBV6-3 to TRBJ2-7; TCRdb designates TRBD2, a call that cannot be tested without DNA. CDR1 and CDR2 (germline): MNHEY, SVGEGT. The CDR3 is 14 amino acids. The CDR3 sequence is CASTSAGDLYEQYF.

The J gene is TRBJ2-2, the V gene TRBV4-1. This CDR3 is built from 17 residues. Per the germline V gene, CDR1 is MGHRA and CDR2 is YSYEKL. The CDR3 reads CASSQSFEQTNTGELFF.

J is TRBJ2-5 and V is TRBV27; TCRdb picks TRBD2, but there is no DNA to check that call. Germline values: CDR1 MNHEY, CDR2 SMNVEV (reference sequence). This CDR3 contains 15 residues. CDR3 loop: CASSLSGASQETQYF.

The chain couples TRBV5-6 to TRBJ2-3. Looked up from germline, CDR1 is SGHDT and CDR2 is YYEEEE. The CDR3 covers 15 residues. The chain's CDR3 is CASSNVTEYTDTQYF.